These T cell receptor beta chains were read from a single sample in a study of blood T cell repertoires in COVID-19. Only in-frame clones appear in the TCRdb table, and some are missing; sequencing was by immunoSEQ multiplex PCR. The sample lists 390,000 or so clones, approximately 90% seen once, with about 1% in the top ten. Sequencing was performed on PBMCs or T cells enriched from blood (not recorded which). These TCRs come from a man aged 18 to 29 who had recovered from COVID-19. Both conserved end residues are trimmed from each CDR3. Fields, in order: V gene, J gene, CDR3 protein.

v_gene: TRBV4-1
j_gene: TRBJ1-6
CDR3aa: ASSQGKDSYSPLH

v_gene: TRBV6-5
j_gene: TRBJ2-2
CDR3aa: ASSFQGQATGELF

v_gene: TRBV7-2
j_gene: TRBJ2-1
CDR3aa: ASSPHLAGGYNEQF

v_gene: TRBV10-2
j_gene: TRBJ2-3
CDR3aa: ASSGQLTDTQY

v_gene: TRBV3-1/TRBV3-2
j_gene: TRBJ2-1
CDR3aa: ASSPPADNEQF

v_gene: TRBV2
j_gene: TRBJ2-5
CDR3aa: ASRGTSGRHYETQY

v_gene: TRBV10-3
j_gene: TRBJ2-7
CDR3aa: AIRPGLAGNYEQY

v_gene: TRBV7-9
j_gene: TRBJ2-7
CDR3aa: ASSLSGLRGTYEQY

v_gene: TRBV24-1
j_gene: TRBJ2-3
CDR3aa: ATSDPGTDTQY

v_gene: TRBV27
j_gene: TRBJ2-5
CDR3aa: ASSHLSHRGVETQY

v_gene: TRBV4-1
j_gene: TRBJ2-3
CDR3aa: ASSQDLRGYTDTQY

v_gene: TRBV2
j_gene: TRBJ2-3
CDR3aa: ASRVGQGSTDTQY

v_gene: TRBV3-1/TRBV3-2
j_gene: TRBJ1-2
CDR3aa: ASSQESGYGYT

v_gene: TRBV9
j_gene: TRBJ1-6
CDR3aa: ASSARGNNSPLH

v_gene: TRBV10-1
j_gene: TRBJ1-2
CDR3aa: ASPGINYGYT

v_gene: TRBV24-1
j_gene: TRBJ2-6
CDR3aa: ATSDDRGANVLT

v_gene: TRBV2
j_gene: TRBJ2-7
CDR3aa: ASSATESYEQY

v_gene: TRBV2
j_gene: TRBJ1-5
CDR3aa: ASTTGNQPQH

v_gene: TRBV7-9
j_gene: TRBJ1-2
CDR3aa: ASSPSSGGNYGYT

v_gene: TRBV27
j_gene: TRBJ2-7
CDR3aa: ASSMRQLDYEQY

v_gene: TRBV4-3
j_gene: TRBJ2-5
CDR3aa: ASSQENRDYETQY

v_gene: TRBV11-1
j_gene: TRBJ2-5
CDR3aa: ASSFLTGAAETQY

v_gene: TRBV5-1
j_gene: TRBJ2-3
CDR3aa: ASSLASFPDTQY

v_gene: TRBV7-6
j_gene: TRBJ2-3
CDR3aa: VSSRVAGASTDTQY

v_gene: TRBV18
j_gene: TRBJ1-5
CDR3aa: ASSPRQGNQPQH

v_gene: TRBV6-1
j_gene: TRBJ2-3
CDR3aa: ASSEYSVTGGDTQY

v_gene: TRBV18
j_gene: TRBJ1-4
CDR3aa: ASSRNADSTNEKLF

v_gene: TRBV5-6
j_gene: TRBJ2-2
CDR3aa: ASSPRGRSGELF

v_gene: TRBV27
j_gene: TRBJ2-1
CDR3aa: ASRRSGLAAYNEQF

v_gene: TRBV10-3
j_gene: TRBJ1-5
CDR3aa: AISERHSSNQPQH

v_gene: TRBV19
j_gene: TRBJ1-6
CDR3aa: ASSIGRRGYSPLH

v_gene: TRBV7-9
j_gene: TRBJ2-7
CDR3aa: ASSLEGGKQQEQY

v_gene: TRBV7-9
j_gene: TRBJ2-3
CDR3aa: ASSVDWRPTDTQY

v_gene: TRBV7-2
j_gene: TRBJ2-7
CDR3aa: ASSFQGGSYEQY

v_gene: TRBV6-5
j_gene: TRBJ2-7
CDR3aa: ASSYSIGAEQY

v_gene: TRBV7-9
j_gene: TRBJ2-7
CDR3aa: ASSLQGLGSYEQY

v_gene: TRBV12-3/TRBV12-4
j_gene: TRBJ1-4
CDR3aa: ASTPRRAEKLF

v_gene: TRBV6-5
j_gene: TRBJ1-1
CDR3aa: ASSIEGAITEAF

v_gene: TRBV11-2
j_gene: TRBJ1-1
CDR3aa: ASSTQTGGTEAF

v_gene: TRBV12-3/TRBV12-4
j_gene: TRBJ2-7
CDR3aa: ASSFSEGVGQY

v_gene: TRBV6-5
j_gene: TRBJ2-7
CDR3aa: ASRRQGYGEQY

v_gene: TRBV2
j_gene: TRBJ1-5
CDR3aa: ASRDRGGNQPQH